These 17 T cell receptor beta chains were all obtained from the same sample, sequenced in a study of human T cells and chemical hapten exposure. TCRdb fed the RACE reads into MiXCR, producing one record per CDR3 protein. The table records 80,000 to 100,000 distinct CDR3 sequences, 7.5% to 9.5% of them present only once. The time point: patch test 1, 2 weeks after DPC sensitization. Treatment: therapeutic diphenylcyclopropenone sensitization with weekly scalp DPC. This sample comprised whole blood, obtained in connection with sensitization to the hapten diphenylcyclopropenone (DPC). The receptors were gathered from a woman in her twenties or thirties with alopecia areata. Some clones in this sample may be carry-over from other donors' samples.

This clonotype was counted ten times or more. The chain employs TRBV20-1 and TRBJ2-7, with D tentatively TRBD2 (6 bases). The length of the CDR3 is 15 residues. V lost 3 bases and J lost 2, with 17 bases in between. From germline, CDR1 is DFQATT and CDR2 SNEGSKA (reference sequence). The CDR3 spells CSASLLDGGPYEQYF. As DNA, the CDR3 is TGCAGTGCTAGTCTGCTCGACGGGGGACCCTACGAGCAGTACTTC.

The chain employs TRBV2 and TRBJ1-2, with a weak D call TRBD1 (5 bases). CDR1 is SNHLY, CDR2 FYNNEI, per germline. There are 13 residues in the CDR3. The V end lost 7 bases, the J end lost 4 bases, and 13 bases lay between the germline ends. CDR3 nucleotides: TGTGCCAGCATCCAGGGACCGGGCTATGGCTACACCTTC. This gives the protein CASIQGPGYGYTF.

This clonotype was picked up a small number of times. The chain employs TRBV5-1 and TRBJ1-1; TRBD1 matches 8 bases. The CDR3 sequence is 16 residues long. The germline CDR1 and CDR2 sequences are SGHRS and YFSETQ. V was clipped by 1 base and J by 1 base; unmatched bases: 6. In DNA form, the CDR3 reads TGCGCCAGCAGCTTGTCAGGGGGCCGAAAGAACACTGAAGCTTTCTTT. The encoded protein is CASSLSGGRKNTEAFF. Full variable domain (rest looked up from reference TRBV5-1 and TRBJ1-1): KAGVTQTPRYLIKTRGQQVTLSCSPISGHRSVSWYQQTPGQGLQFLFEYFSETQRNKGNFPGRFSGRQFSNSRSEMNVSTLELGDSALYLCASSLSGGRKNTEAFFGQGTRLTVV.

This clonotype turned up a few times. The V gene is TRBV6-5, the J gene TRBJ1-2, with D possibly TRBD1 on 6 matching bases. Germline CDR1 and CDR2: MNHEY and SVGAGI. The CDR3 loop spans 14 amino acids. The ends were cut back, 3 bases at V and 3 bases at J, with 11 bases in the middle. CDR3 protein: CASSYNREDYGYTF. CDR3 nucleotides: TGTGCCAGCAGTTATAACAGGGAGGACTATGGCTACACCTTC.

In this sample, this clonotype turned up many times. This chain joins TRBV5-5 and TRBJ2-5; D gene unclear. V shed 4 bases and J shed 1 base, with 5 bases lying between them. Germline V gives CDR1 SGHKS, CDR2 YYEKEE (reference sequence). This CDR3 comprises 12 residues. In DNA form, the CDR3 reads TGTGCCAGCAGCAGTTTCCAAGAGACCCAGTACTTC. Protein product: CASSSFQETQYF.

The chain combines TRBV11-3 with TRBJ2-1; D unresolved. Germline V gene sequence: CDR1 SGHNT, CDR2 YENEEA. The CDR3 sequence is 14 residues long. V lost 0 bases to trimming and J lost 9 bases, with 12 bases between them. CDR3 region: CASSLEGYSFEQFF. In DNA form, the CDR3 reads TGTGCCAGCAGCTTAGAAGGATACAGCTTTGAGCAGTTCTTC.

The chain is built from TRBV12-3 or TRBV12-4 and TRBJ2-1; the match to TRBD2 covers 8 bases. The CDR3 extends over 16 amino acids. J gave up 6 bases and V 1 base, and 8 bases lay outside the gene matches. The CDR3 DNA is TGTGCCAGCAGTTTAGGTGTAGCGGGGTTGCGCAATGAGCAGTTCTTC. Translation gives CASSLGVAGLRNEQFF.

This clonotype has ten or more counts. In DNA, the CDR3 is TGTGCCAGCTCACACACCGATCAGGGTCCCAATGAGCAGTTCTTC. It specifies CASSHTDQGPNEQFF. The rearrangement joins TRBV18 to TRBJ2-1, with a weak D call TRBD1 (5 bases). Germline V gene data show CDR1 as KGHSH and CDR2 as LQKENI. The V and J ends lost 4 bases and 6 bases respectively, with 16 bases between them. There are 15 residues in the CDR3.

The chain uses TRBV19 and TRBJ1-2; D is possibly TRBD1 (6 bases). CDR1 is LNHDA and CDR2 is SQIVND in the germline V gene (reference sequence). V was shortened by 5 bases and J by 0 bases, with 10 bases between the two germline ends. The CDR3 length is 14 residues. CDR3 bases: TGTGCCAGTAGTTCAGGGGAGGCTAACTATGGCTACACCTTC. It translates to CASSSGEANYGYTF.

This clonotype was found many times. CDR3 amino acids: CAISESTRTENQETQYF. CDR3 DNA: TGTGCCATCAGTGAGTCGACTCGGACAGAAAACCAAGAGACCCAGTACTTC. The chain recombines TRBV10-3 with TRBJ2-5, with a possible D match to TRBD1 (6 bases). Trimming shortened V by 0 bases and J by 0 bases, and 14 bases separated the two germline ends. The germline V gene encodes CDR1 ENHRY and CDR2 SYGVKD. The CDR3 extends over 17 amino acids.

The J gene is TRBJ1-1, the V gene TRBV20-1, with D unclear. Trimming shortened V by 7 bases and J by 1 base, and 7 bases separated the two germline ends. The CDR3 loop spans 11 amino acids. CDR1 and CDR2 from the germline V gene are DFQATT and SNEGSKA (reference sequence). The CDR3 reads CSVQPNTEAFF. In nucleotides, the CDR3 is TGCAGTGTACAGCCGAACACTGAAGCTTTCTTT.

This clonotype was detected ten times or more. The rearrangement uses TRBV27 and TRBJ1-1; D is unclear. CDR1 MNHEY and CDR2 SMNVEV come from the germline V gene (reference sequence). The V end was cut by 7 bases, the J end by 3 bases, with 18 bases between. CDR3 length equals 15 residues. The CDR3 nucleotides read TGTGCCAGCACCAAAAATGGCGGGCCGGACACTGAAGCTTTCTTT. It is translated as CASTKNGGPDTEAFF.

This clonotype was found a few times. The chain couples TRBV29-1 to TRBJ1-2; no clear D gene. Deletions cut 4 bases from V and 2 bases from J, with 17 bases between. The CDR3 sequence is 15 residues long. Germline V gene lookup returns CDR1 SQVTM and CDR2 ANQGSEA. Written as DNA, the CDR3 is TGCAGCGTTGGGGGAACGGGGTGGCCCAACTATGGCTACACCTTC. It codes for CSVGGTGWPNYGYTF.

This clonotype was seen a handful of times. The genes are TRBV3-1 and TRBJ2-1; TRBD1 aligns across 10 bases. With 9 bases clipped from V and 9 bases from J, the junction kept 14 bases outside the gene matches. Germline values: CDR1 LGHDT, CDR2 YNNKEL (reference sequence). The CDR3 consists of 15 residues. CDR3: CARTDPGTGEGEQFF. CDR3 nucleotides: TGTGCCAGGACCGACCCCGGGACAGGGGAGGGTGAGCAGTTCTTC.

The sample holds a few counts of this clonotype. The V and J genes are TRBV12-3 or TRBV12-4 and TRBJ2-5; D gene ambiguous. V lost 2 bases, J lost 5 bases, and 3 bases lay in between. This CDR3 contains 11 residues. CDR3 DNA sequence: TGTGCCAGCAGTTTAAGGGAGACCCAGTACTTC. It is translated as CASSLRETQYF.

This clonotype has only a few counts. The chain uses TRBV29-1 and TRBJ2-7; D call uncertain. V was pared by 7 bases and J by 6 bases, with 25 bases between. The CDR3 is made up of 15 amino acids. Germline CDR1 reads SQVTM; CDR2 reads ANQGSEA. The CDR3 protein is CSGNLDGGGRSEQYF. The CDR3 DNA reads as TGCAGCGGGAACCTGGACGGCGGTGGGCGATCCGAGCAGTACTTC.

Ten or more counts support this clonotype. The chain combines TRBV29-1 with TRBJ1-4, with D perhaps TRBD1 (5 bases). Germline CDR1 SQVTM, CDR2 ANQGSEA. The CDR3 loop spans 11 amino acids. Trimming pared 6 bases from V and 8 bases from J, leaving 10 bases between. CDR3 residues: CSVLQDEKLFF. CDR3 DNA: TGCAGCGTGTTACAGGACGAAAAACTGTTTTTT.